This T cell receptor (beta chain) was captured by sequencing in a study of identical twins. Whole-study findings and limits: Cross-sectional statistical analysis was relied on for the conclusions, without the same donors being followed. Those out-of-frame alpha sequences shared by twins showed an excess of low generation probability. Because invariant MAIT and iNKT cells could be present, zero-insertion analyses could be partly confounded.

This clonotype has ten or more counts. Its antigen is as yet unknown. The CDR3 spans 14 residues. Germline-derived CDR1 and CDR2 are SGHRS and YFSETQ. V was clipped by 4 bases and J by 6 bases, with 11 bases between them. TCRdb recomputed calls from the 5' RACE reads with MiXCR, one row per CDR3 protein. Of around 490,000 distinct CDR3 sequences listed, around 15% are singletons. In addition, the sample was reused for a study of yellow fever vaccine responses in identical twins. That source reports: Convergence reportedly seemed to mark part of the twins' vaccine T cell response, with personalization marking the rest.

Sequencing was carried out using CD4+ T cells sorted from blood. The TCR originated in a woman younger than 35 in good health. This chain joins TRBV5-1 and TRBJ1-6; maybe TRBD1 (6 bases). The DNA of the CDR3 is TGCGCCAGCAGCAAGGACAGTTCTAATTCACCCCTCCACTTT. The encoded protein is CASSKDSSNSPLHF.